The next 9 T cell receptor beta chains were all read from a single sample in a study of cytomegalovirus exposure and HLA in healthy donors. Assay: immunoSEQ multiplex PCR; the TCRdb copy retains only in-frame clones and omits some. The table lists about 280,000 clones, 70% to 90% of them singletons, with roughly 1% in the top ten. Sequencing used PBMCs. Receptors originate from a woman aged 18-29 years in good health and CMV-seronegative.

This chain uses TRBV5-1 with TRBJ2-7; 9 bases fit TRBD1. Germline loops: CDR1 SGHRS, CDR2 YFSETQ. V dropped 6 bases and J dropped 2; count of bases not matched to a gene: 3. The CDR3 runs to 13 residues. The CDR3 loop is CASMRTGAYEQYF. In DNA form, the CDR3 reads TGCGCCAGCATGAGGACAGGGGCCTACGAGCAGTACTTC.

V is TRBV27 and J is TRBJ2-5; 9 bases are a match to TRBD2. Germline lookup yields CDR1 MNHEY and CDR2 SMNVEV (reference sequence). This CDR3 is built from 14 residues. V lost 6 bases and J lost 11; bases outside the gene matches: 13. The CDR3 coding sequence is TGTGCCAGCAGAATGGGGGCGGGGGGGCCCGGTCAGTACTTC. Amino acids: CASRMGAGGPGQYF.

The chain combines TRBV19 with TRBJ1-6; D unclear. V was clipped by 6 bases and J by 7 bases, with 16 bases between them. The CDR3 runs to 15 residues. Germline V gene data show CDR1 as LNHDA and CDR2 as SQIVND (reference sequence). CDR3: CASRDWGGRNSPLHF. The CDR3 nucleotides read TGTGCCAGTAGAGACTGGGGAGGTAGGAATTCACCCCTCCACTTT.

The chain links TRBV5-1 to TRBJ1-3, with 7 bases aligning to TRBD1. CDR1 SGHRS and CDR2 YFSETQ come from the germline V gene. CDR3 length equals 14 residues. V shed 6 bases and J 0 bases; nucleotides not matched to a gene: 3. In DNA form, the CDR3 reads TGCGCCAGCAAGGACAGGACCTCTGGAAACACCATATATTTT. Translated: CASKDRTSGNTIYF.

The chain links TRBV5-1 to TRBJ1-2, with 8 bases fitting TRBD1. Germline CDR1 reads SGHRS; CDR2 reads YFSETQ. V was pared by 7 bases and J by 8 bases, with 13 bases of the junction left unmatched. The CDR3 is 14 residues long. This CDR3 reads CASHLGGQEEGYTF. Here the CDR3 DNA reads TGCGCCAGCCACCTTGGGGGACAGGAGGAAGGCTACACCTTC.

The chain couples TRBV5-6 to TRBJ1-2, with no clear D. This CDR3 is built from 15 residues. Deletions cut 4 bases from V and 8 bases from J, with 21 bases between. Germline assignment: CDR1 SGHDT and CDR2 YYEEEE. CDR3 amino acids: CASSARGGFRNGYTF. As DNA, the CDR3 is TGTGCCAGCAGCGCGCGTGGAGGGTTCCGGAACGGCTACACCTTC.

CDR3 in amino acids: CASSQGDRTGANQPQHF. The CDR3 coding sequence is TGCGCCAGCAGCCAAGGCGATCGGACAGGGGCGAATCAGCCCCAGCATTTT. The chain carries TRBV4-1 and TRBJ1-5; TRBD1 agrees at 9 bases. Germline trimming cut 1 base from V and 4 bases from J; bases unmatched to any gene: 8. This CDR3 has 17 residues. Germline V gene sequence: CDR1 MGHRA, CDR2 YSYEKL.

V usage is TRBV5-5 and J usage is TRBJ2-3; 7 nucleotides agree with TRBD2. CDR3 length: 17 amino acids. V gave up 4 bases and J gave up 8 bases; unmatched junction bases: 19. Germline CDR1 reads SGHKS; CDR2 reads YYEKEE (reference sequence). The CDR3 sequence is CASSQAPSGIGAGTQYF. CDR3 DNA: TGTGCCAGCAGCCAGGCCCCTAGCGGTATCGGGGCGGGTACGCAGTATTTT. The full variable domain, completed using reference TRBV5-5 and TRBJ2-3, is DAGVTQSPTHLIKTRGQQVTLRCSPISGHKSVSWYQQVLGQGPQFIFQYYEKEERGRGNFPDRFSARQFPNYSSELNVNALLLGDSALYLCASSQAPSGIGAGTQYFGPGTRLTVL.

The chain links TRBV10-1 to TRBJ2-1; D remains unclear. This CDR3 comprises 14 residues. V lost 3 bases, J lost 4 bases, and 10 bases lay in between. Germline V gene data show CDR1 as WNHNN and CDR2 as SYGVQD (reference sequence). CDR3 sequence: CASSDGKPYNEQFF. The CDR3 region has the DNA TGCGCCAGCAGTGACGGTAAACCTTACAATGAGCAGTTCTTC.